This record looks at one T cell receptor beta chain sequence and its context. Its target antigen remains unknown. From the cysteine through the phenylalanine, the CDR3 covers 19 amino acids. Left in the record is the CDR3 DNA by itself, 57 bases read in frame from the first base. The data stem from a study of control samples from healthy donors and cancer patients (dated by TCRdb to 2020 to 2022). The library was produced with the immunoSEQ multiplex PCR assay. Here the immuneACCESS table is served through TCRdb, limited to in-frame sequences with V and J called. Missing clones are a known gap in these copies; in checked studies unresolved V genes cover under half, and the rest lacks a known reason. This sample's table has entries for around 190,000 clones. Together, the top ten hold more than 2% of the sample.

Here the chain combines TRBV1 and TRBJ2-1; TRBD2, the D gene given by the table, was not confirmed from the DNA. TRBV1 is shown as a pseudogene. The TCR was taken from a woman aged 25 to 39 in good health. Sequencing used blood. The CDR3 loop reads CTSSHLYTRTSGGRNEQFF. The sequence in DNA is TGCACCAGCAGCCACCTCTACACCCGGACTAGCGGGGGAAGGAATGAGCAGTTCTTC.